These 12 T cell receptor beta chains came from one sample sequenced in a study of cytotoxic CD8 clonotypes in ibrutinib-treated CLL. Data came from immunoSEQ multiplex PCR; TCRdb stores just in-frame clones and leaves some out. The sample lists about 85,000 clones, 70% to 80% occurring once. The source material was PBMCs, sampled after 12 months of ibrutinib treatment. The receptors were sampled from a human donor with chronic lymphocytic leukemia.

The sample holds many counts of this clone. The CDR3: CASSLRGGGYTF. CDR3 bases: TGTGCCAGCAGTTTAAGGGGCGGTGGCTACACCTTC. The V and J genes are TRBV28 and TRBJ1-2; a possible D gene is TRBD1 (5 bases). The CDR3 is 12 residues long. Per the germline V gene, CDR1 is MDHEN and CDR2 is SYDVKM. Trimming took 2 bases from V and 7 from J, leaving 8 bases between them.

The chain joins TRBV4-2 to TRBJ1-1; D call uncertain. V was clipped by 0 bases and J by 0 bases, with 5 bases between them. Germline CDR1 is LGHNA and CDR2 is YNFKEQ. This CDR3 region has 14 residues. The CDR3 protein is CASSQDRVNTEAFF. The CDR3 DNA follows: TGTGCCAGCAGCCAAGATAGGGTGAACACTGAAGCTTTCTTT.

The gene calls are TRBV11-3 and TRBJ2-2; D may be TRBD1 (6 bases). In germline, CDR1 is SGHNT, CDR2 YENEEA. The CDR3 runs 16 residues. Trimming took 1 base from V and 3 from J, leaving 12 bases between them. CDR3 sequence: CASSLGSGGDTGELFF. CDR3 in DNA: TGTGCCAGCAGCTTAGGGTCTGGGGGCGACACCGGGGAGCTGTTTTTT. The full variable domain, rest sourced from reference TRBV11-3 and TRBJ2-2, is EAGVVQSPRYKIIEKKQPVAFWCNPISGHNTLYWYLQNLGQGPELLIRYENEEAVDDSQLPKDRFSAERLKGVDSTLKIQPAELGDSAVYLCASSLGSGGDTGELFFGEGSRLTVL.

By its share, this clone is medium-sized. Sequence at one end of the junction differs from germline and may be a read error. The rearrangement joins TRBV15 to TRBJ2-1; D possibly corresponds to TRBD2 (5 bases). CDR1 is LNHNV and CDR2 is YYDKDF in the germline V gene (reference sequence). The CDR3 totals 12 residues. DNA of the CDR3: TGTGCCACCAGCAGAGATGCGGGCCCTGGGGTCTTC. Amino acid sequence: CATSRDAGPGVF. Full variable domain (rest looked up from reference TRBV15 and TRBJ2-1): DAMVIQNPRYQVTQFGKPVTLSCSQTLNHNVMYWYQQKSSQAPKLLFHYYDKDFNNEADTPDNFQSRRPNTSFCFLDIRSPGLGDTAMYLCATSRDAGPGVFGPGTRLTVL.

V and J are TRBV19 and TRBJ2-7, with D tentatively TRBD1 (6 bases). The V end was cut by 1 base, the J end by 6 bases, with 10 bases between. The CDR3 totals 13 residues. Germline-derived CDR1 and CDR2 are LNHDA and SQIVND (reference sequence). DNA for the CDR3: TGTGCCAGTAGTATAGCGGGACAAGCCGAGCAGTACTTC. This sequence encodes CASSIAGQAEQYF.

This clone was seen more than once but under ten times. V and J are TRBV1 and TRBJ2-7; the tabulated D call, TRBD2, remains unverified against the DNA. TRBV1 counts as a pseudogene. The CDR3 spans 17 residues. The CDR3 bases are TGCACCAGCACTACACGGGGACTAGCGGCCCCCTCCTACGAGCAGTACTTC. This codes for CTSTTRGLAAPSYEQYF.

The chain combines TRBV20-1 with TRBJ1-4, with 11 bases aligning to TRBD1. The CDR3 has 11 amino acids. The germline V gene encodes CDR1 DFQATT and CDR2 SNEGSKA (reference sequence). CDR3 nucleotides: TGCAGGGGACAGGGGGGCGAAAAACTGTTTTTT. Translating gives CRGQGGEKLFF.

DNA for the CDR3: TGTGCCAGCTCACCCCGGGACCCCAGGGGGGATACGCAGTATTTT. This gives the protein CASSPRDPRGDTQYF. The V call is TRBV18, the J call TRBJ2-3; 7 bases line up with TRBD1. The CDR3 consists of 15 residues. Germline values: CDR1 KGHSH, CDR2 LQKENI. V lost 3 bases to trimming and J lost 6 bases; unmatched junction nucleotides: 9.

This chain links TRBV13 with TRBJ2-3, with D perhaps TRBD1 (6 bases). The CDR3 length is 12 residues. Germline CDR1 PRHDT, CDR2 FYEKMQ (reference sequence). The ends were cut back, 4 bases at V and 8 bases at J, with 10 bases in the middle. The CDR3: CASSSLGGTQYF. The CDR3 nucleotides are TGTGCCAGCAGCTCACTAGGGGGTACGCAGTATTTT.

V and J are TRBV11-2 and TRBJ2-1; 9 nucleotides agree with TRBD1. The CDR3 has 14 amino acids. The V gene's germline CDR1 is SGHAT and CDR2 FQNNGV. V gave up 5 bases and J gave up 14 bases; unmatched junction bases: 13. The chain's CDR3 is CASSPIRDRVPEFF. CDR3 DNA sequence: TGTGCCAGCAGCCCTATTCGGGACAGGGTACCGGAGTTCTTC.

This chain joins TRBV5-1 and TRBJ2-1; D gene unclear. CDR1 is SGHRS and CDR2 is YFSETQ in the germline V gene. Trimming took 4 bases from V and 5 from J, leaving 16 bases between them. This CDR3 region has 15 residues. The DNA of the CDR3 is TGCGCCAGCAGCGATTTGCCACCCGCCCACAATGAGCAGTTCTTC. Encoded protein: CASSDLPPAHNEQFF.

This chain uses TRBV28 with TRBJ2-1, with D perhaps TRBD1 or TRBD2 (6 bases each). Trimming took 7 bases from V and 3 from J, leaving 10 bases between them. Germline CDR1 and CDR2: MDHEN and SYDVKM. CDR3 length equals 13 residues. CDR3 sequence: CASTRGLYNEQFF. CDR3 coding DNA: TGTGCCAGCACCCGGGGGCTCTACAATGAGCAGTTCTTC.